This TCR beta chain was recorded in a study of T cells in pancreatic ductal adenocarcinoma. Notes on the study in general: Comparisons of tumor and blood clonality may show falsely lower tumor diversity. The resected pancreatic cancer cohort was biased toward the minority with early-stage disease. No significant tumor-blood clonality difference; means were about 0.11 and 0.072. Tumor samples had fewer productive templates and approximately 8-fold fewer unique clonotypes than blood.

Remarks on this clone: Its antigen is as yet unknown.

The selected patients with pancreatic ductal adenocarcinoma had surgery but no neoadjuvant therapy. Some clones are missing from TCRdb's copy, which holds only in-frame ones; the method was immunoSEQ multiplex PCR. The sample has around 15,000 clones, under 95% seen once. Sequencing was done on a sample of PBMCs. The receptor comes from a human donor with pancreatic ductal adenocarcinoma.

CDR3 DNA: TGTGCCAGTAGTATTGGGGGGAACACTGAAGCTTTCTTT. It codes for CASSIGGNTEAFF. The V gene is TRBV19, the J gene TRBJ1-1, with TRBD1 as a possible D gene (5 bases). Trimming left V 3 bases short and J 1 base short, with 6 bases between. The V gene's germline CDR1 is LNHDA and CDR2 SQIVND (reference sequence). CDR3 length: 13 residues.